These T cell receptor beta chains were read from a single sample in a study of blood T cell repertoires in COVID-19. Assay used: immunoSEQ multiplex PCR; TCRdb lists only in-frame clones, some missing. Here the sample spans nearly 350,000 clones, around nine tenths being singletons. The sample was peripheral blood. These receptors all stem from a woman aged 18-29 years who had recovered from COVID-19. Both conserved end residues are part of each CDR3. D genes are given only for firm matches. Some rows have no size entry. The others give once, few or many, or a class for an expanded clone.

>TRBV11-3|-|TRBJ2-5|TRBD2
TGTGCCAGCAGCTCCGGACTAGCGGATAGAGAGACCCAGTACTTC
CASSSGLADRETQYF
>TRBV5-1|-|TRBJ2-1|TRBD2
TGCGCCAGCAGCTTGGTGCCTAGCGGGACCCCGAGCTCCTACAATGAGCAGTTCTTC
CASSLVPSGTPSSYNEQFF
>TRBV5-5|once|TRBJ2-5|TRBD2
TGTGCCAGCAGCTACCCCGGGAGGGCCTTAACGGAGACCCAGTACTTC
CASSYPGRALTETQYF
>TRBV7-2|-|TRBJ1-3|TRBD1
TGTGCCAGCAGCTTAACAGGGGTAGGAAACACCATATATTTT
CASSLTGVGNTIYF
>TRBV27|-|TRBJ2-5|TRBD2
TGTGCCAGCAGTTTCTTACCCCGCTCGGGAGGGGCCCAGTACTTC
CASSFLPRSGGAQYF
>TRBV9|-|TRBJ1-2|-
TGTGCCAGCAGCGTAGAGAGGGAAGTTAACTATGGCTACACCTTC
CASSVEREVNYGYTF
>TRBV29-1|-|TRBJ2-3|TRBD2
TGCAGCGTGAGGCTAGCGGGAGGAGGAATCACAGATACGCAGTATTTT
CSVRLAGGGITDTQYF
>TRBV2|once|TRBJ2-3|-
TGTGCCAGCATGGCCTTCTCTAGCAGCAGCACAGATACGCAGTATTTT
CASMAFSSSSTDTQYF
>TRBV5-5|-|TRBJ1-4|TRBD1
TGTGCCAGCAGCTTGTCGAGGACAGGGGGCGGTCCAACTAATGAAAAACTGTTTTTT
CASSLSRTGGGPTNEKLFF
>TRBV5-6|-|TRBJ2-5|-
TGTGCCAGCAGCTTGGGGGCAGGGAGGGAGACCCAGTACTTC
CASSLGAGRETQYF
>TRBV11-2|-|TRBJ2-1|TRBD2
TGTGCCAGCAGCCGCGGGACTAGCGGGAGAGAGGAGCAGTTCTTC
CASSRGTSGREEQFF
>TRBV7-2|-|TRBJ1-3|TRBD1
TGTGCCAGCAGCTTAGTAGGGGCAGGGGGCTCTGGAAACACCATATATTTT
CASSLVGAGGSGNTIYF
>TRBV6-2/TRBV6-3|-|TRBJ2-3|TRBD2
TGTGCCAGCACCCCCGTTAGCGGGAGGAGGTCAGATACGCAGTATTTT
CASTPVSGRRSDTQYF
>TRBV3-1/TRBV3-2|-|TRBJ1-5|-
TGTGCCAGCAGCCAAGGAGCCCACAGGGCTAGTCAGCCCCAGCATTTT
CASSQGAHRASQPQHF
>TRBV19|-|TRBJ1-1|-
TGTGCCAGTAGTATCGGTCGGGTACAGGGAAATGCTAAGAGGTACACTGAAGCTTTCTTT
CASSIGRVQGNAKRYTEAFF
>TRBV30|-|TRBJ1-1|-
TGTGCCTGGAGTTTTATCCCGAACACTGAAGCTTTCTTT
CAWSFIPNTEAFF
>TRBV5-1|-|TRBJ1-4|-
TGCGCCAGCAGCTCCGGAGGAGTGGATGAAAAACTGTTTTTT
CASSSGGVDEKLFF
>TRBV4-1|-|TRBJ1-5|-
TGCGCCAGCAGCCAATTCTCAGGGTTAAATCAGCCCCAGCATTTT
CASSQFSGLNQPQHF
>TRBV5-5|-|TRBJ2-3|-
TGTGCCAGCAGCTTGTCCCCCGGTAGCACAGATACGCAGTATTTT
CASSLSPGSTDTQYF
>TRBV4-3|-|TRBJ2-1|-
TGCGCCAGCAGCACGGCCAGTACAGGGCTCGCTTACAATGAGCAGTTCTTC
CASSTASTGLAYNEQFF
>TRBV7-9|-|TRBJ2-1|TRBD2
TGTGCCAGCGAGGGCGGGAGTCGGGTATTCAATGAGCAGTTCTTC
CASEGGSRVFNEQFF
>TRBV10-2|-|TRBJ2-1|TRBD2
TGCGCCAGCGTTGGTCAACTAGCGGGAGCAGCCTACAATGAGCAGTTCTTC
CASVGQLAGAAYNEQFF